This T cell receptor (beta chain) was obtained from a study of T cells in Graves' hyperthyroidism and ophthalmopathy. Study-wide findings and caveats: The model's output predicted ophthalmopathy at a median of around 7 months prior to onset.

Note on this clonotype: What it recognizes is unknown.

Those patients with uncontrolled infection, other autoimmune disease, pregnancy or lactation were excluded. RNA transcripts gave rise to amplified TCR beta CDR3 regions. The primer set for the first-round RT-PCR of the TCR CDR3 was HTBI. TCRdb ran MiXCR on the multiplex PCR reads and lists one entry per CDR3 protein. The repertoire holds 450,000 to 500,000 distinct CDR3 sequences, with under 25% as singletons. The sequenced sample was blood. The TCR originated in a woman between 70 and 85 years old with Graves' ophthalmopathy.

The CDR3 sequence is CASSPGTEYNEQFF. The CDR3 DNA reads as TGTGCCAGCAGCCCCGGGACGGAGTACAATGAGCAGTTCTTC. J is TRBJ2-1 and V is TRBV7-2; D tentatively fits TRBD1 or TRBD2 (5 bases each). CDR3 length: 14 amino acids. V lost 5 bases and J 4 bases, leaving 12 bases between the germline ends. In germline, CDR1 is SGHTA, CDR2 FQGNSA.